A selection of T cell receptor beta chains follows, all from one sample in a study of blood T cell repertoires in COVID-19. Only in-frame clones appear in the TCRdb table, and some are missing; sequencing was by immunoSEQ multiplex PCR. The sample holds around 100,000 clones; about 85% are singletons and the top ten take 2.1%. Sequencing was done on a sample of peripheral blood. The source of these receptors is a human donor in a cohort sampled during active COVID-19. The CDR3 runs from the conserved cysteine through the conserved F or W. The D gene is left open where the match is weak. Some rows have no size entry. The others give once, few or many, or a class for an expanded clone.

V gene	clone size	D gene	J gene	CDR3 protein	CDR3 DNA
TRBV24-1	NA	TRBD2	TRBJ2-1	CATSEGGKGVNEQFF	TGTGCCACCAGTGAGGGGGGGAAAGGGGTCAATGAGCAGTTCTTC
TRBV5-1	NA	NA	TRBJ2-3	CASSYGEADTQYF	TGCGCCAGCAGCTACGGAGAGGCAGATACGCAGTATTTT
TRBV24-1	NA	TRBD2	TRBJ2-1	CATSDPGTSSYNEQFF	TGTGCCACCAGTGACCCCGGGACTAGCTCCTACAATGAGCAGTTCTTC
TRBV6-2/TRBV6-3	NA	NA	TRBJ2-1	CASSYKYGRGYNEQFF	TGTGCCAGCAGTTATAAATACGGAAGGGGATACAATGAGCAGTTCTTC
TRBV6-1	NA	NA	TRBJ2-7	CASSESPGASPSSYEQYF	TGTGCCAGCAGTGAATCCCCAGGGGCCAGTCCCAGCTCCTACGAGCAGTACTTC
TRBV7-3	NA	TRBD2	TRBJ2-3	CASSPLAGAPDTQYF	TGTGCCAGCAGCCCTTTAGCGGGAGCCCCAGATACGCAGTATTTT
TRBV19	NA	TRBD1	TRBJ2-6	CASSLGQTYRSQSGANVLTF	TGTGCCAGTAGCCTGGGACAGACCTATCGCTCCCAATCTGGGGCCAACGTCCTGACTTTC
TRBV7-2	once	TRBD1	TRBJ2-3	CASSMDRFWSDTQYF	TGTGCCAGCAGCATGGACAGGTTCTGGTCAGATACGCAGTATTTT
TRBV30	NA	TRBD2	TRBJ2-3	CAWSTMAGADTQYF	TGTGCCTGGAGTACCATGGCGGGAGCAGATACGCAGTATTTT
TRBV19	NA	NA	TRBJ1-5	CASSDREYQPQHF	TGTGCCAGTAGTGATCGGGAGTATCAGCCCCAGCATTTT
TRBV9	NA	TRBD1	TRBJ1-1	CASSVDAGGGSTEAFF	TGTGCCAGCAGCGTAGATGCAGGGGGAGGAAGTACTGAAGCTTTCTTT
TRBV5-1	NA	TRBD2	TRBJ2-1	CASSLGALLAGGMNEQFF	TGCGCCAGCAGCTTGGGGGCCCTACTAGCGGGAGGAATGAATGAGCAGTTCTTC
TRBV7-8	few	TRBD2	TRBJ2-7	CASSLTSGSSYEQYF	TGTGCCAGCAGCCTCACTAGCGGAAGCTCCTACGAGCAGTACTTC
TRBV10-1	NA	NA	TRBJ2-2	CASTDGRWRQIYTGELFF	TGCGCCAGCACAGATGGACGGTGGCGACAGATTTACACCGGGGAGCTGTTTTTT
TRBV3-1/TRBV3-2	NA	TRBD2	TRBJ2-7	CASSVYVSGSSYEQYF	TGTGCCAGCAGCGTTTATGTTAGCGGGAGCTCCTACGAGCAGTACTTC
TRBV11-3	medium-sized	NA	TRBJ2-3	CASSLEGAGNTQYF	TGTGCCAGCAGCTTAGAGGGAGCCGGGAATACGCAGTATTTT
TRBV9	NA	TRBD1	TRBJ2-6	CASSVPTGGGSGANVLTF	TGTGCCAGCAGCGTCCCGACAGGGGGAGGTTCTGGGGCCAACGTCCTGACTTTC
TRBV5-1	NA	NA	TRBJ2-2	CASSWGPGNTGELFF	TGCGCCAGCAGCTGGGGGCCGGGTAACACCGGGGAGCTGTTTTTT
TRBV7-9	NA	NA	TRBJ2-3	CASSFEAFKTDTQYF	TGTGCCAGCAGCTTTGAGGCGTTTAAGACAGATACGCAGTATTTT
TRBV15	NA	TRBD1	TRBJ1-4	CATSRDPPGQGEKLFF	TGTGCCACCAGCAGAGATCCCCCCGGACAGGGAGAAAAACTGTTTTTT
TRBV7-2	NA	NA	TRBJ2-1	CASSLVRGLAHEQFF	TGTGCCAGCAGCTTAGTACGGGGTCTGGCGCATGAGCAGTTCTTC
TRBV5-6	NA	TRBD1	TRBJ2-5	CASSVSGTGKETQYF	TGTGCCAGCAGCGTATCCGGGACAGGGAAGGAGACCCAGTACTTC
TRBV7-9	once	NA	TRBJ2-3	CASSPDTYTDTQYF	TGTGCCAGCAGCCCTGACACATACACAGATACGCAGTATTTT
TRBV18	NA	NA	TRBJ2-5	CASTRGQETQYF	TGTGCCAGCACACGAGGGCAAGAGACCCAGTACTTC
TRBV7-8	NA	NA	TRBJ2-6	CASTSLLAGANVLTF	TGTGCCAGCACCTCGCTACTCGCTGGGGCCAACGTCCTGACTTTC
TRBV21-1	once	NA	TRBJ1-1	CASSKDRRQGAHRDTEAFF	TGTGCCAGCAGCAAAGACCGGAGACAGGGGGCGCATAGGGACACTGAAGCTTTCTTT
TRBV12-5	NA	TRBD1	TRBJ2-3	CASGLVRDDRATDTQYF	TGTGCTAGTGGTTTGGTACGGGATGACAGGGCGACAGATACGCAGTATTTT
TRBV9	NA	NA	TRBJ1-1	CASSVGSGPTNTEAFF	TGTGCCAGCAGCGTAGGATCAGGGCCGACGAACACTGAAGCTTTCTTT
TRBV10-3	NA	NA	TRBJ2-5	CAISDGGKHQETQYF	TGTGCCATCAGTGATGGGGGCAAGCACCAAGAGACCCAGTACTTC
TRBV2	NA	NA	TRBJ2-7	CASSDKSPRGEQYF	TGTGCCAGCAGTGACAAATCCCCCAGGGGAGAGCAGTACTTC
TRBV24-1	NA	NA	TRBJ2-7	CATSQIGPRGLYEQYF	TGTGCCACCAGTCAAATCGGCCCCCGGGGATTATACGAGCAGTACTTC
TRBV6-5	few	NA	TRBJ1-1	CASSPARRGTEAFF	TGTGCCAGCAGTCCGGCCCGGCGGGGCACTGAAGCTTTCTTT
TRBV13	NA	TRBD1	TRBJ1-3	CASSLRTGVGNTIYF	TGTGCCAGCAGCTTACGGACAGGGGTTGGAAACACCATATATTTT